This T cell receptor beta chain was found in a study of T cells in Graves' hyperthyroidism and ophthalmopathy (dated by TCRdb to 2018 to 2020). Describing the broader study: Peripheral blood was sampled at the time of initial diagnosis, prior to any treatment. Whether ophthalmopathy could be predicted prospectively was tested in an independent validation cohort made up of under 20 hyperthyroidism patients plus 17 patients who later progressed to ophthalmopathy. In about 6 Graves' hyperthyroidism patients, the study also compared T-cell repertoires from thyroid tissue with T-cell repertoires from blood. The paper describes TCR Vbeta CDR3 sequencing of fewer than 150 peripheral blood samples, made up of 40 to 45 ophthalmopathy patients, some 76 hyperthyroidism patients and 17 progressor patients. Following sampling, methimazole starting at 30 mg daily was given to hyperthyroidism patients, and high-dose intravenous methylprednisolone was given to ophthalmopathy patients. The roughly 91 discovery patients were randomly split 7:3 into training and test sets. To identify distinguishing TCR V-J signatures, a discovery cohort of roughly 100 patients was used, comprising approximately 40 with Graves' ophthalmopathy and around 60 with stable Graves' hyperthyroidism. Broad study findings and their caveats: During validation, the model predicted progression to ophthalmopathy a median of approximately six months ahead of onset, with around 70% sensitivity and 72% to 80% specificity. Most expanded thyroid clonotypes (frequency above 0.001) were also detected in blood, suggesting blood repertoires may reflect thyroid immune responses. Ophthalmopathy was separated from stable hyperthyroidism by a 13 V-J signature model, with 85% to 90% sensitivity and about 81% specificity obtained in cross-validation and 80%/75% obtained in testing. Sample size was not statistically predetermined, and blinding of investigators to group allocation was not performed.

This clonotype was detected ten times or more. Its antigen has not been determined. No base-level quality is on record; no much larger clone is a single base apart. Ophthalmopathy patients had moderately to severely active disease, with a Clinical Activity Score of 3 or more, a NOSPECS grade of 4 or more, and a disease duration of less than 3 months. Exclusion was applied to patients with uncontrolled infections, other autoimmune diseases, pregnancy or lactation. Diagnoses were based on clinical symptoms, serum thyroxine and TRAb, thyroid ultrasound and orbital computed tomography. PBMCs were separated from 7.5 to 10 ml of fresh peripheral blood using Ficoll-Paque density gradient centrifugation. Trizol reagent was used to extract total RNA, and RNA quality was then checked on an Agilent 2100 Bioanalyzer. Counted from cysteine to phenylalanine, this CDR3 has 18 amino acids. The entry retains the CDR3 DNA only, 54 bases that are in frame from base 1. CDR1 is given as SGHVS and CDR2 as FNYEAQ, both from the germline V gene. The trim is 2 bases for V and 4 bases for J, with a gap of 23 bases between the germline ends.

The TCR beta CDR3 regions were amplified from RNA transcripts. A first-round RT-PCR of the TCR CDR3 used the HTBI primer set with the Qiagen OneStep RT-PCR kit. The libraries were constructed in a second round of multiplex PCR and then size-selected and purified. Sequencing of the libraries was done on an Illumina HiSeq2000 using paired-end 100 bp reads. As for how the authors treated the data: SOAPnuke was used to process the raw data, throwing out any read that contained adapters or uncalled bases, had a mean Phred below 15, or lacked an exact constant-primer or identifier match. High-quality paired reads were merged with COPE v1.2.5, and unique nucleotide sequences were defined as clonotypes. Clonotypes were aligned to IMGT TRBV, TRBD and TRBJ reference segments using MiTCR v1.1. The analysis included only V-J combinations with a frequency above 0.0001, which together covered more than 98% of the repertoires. The TCS score was defined as the ratio of F50 (clonal expansion) to E x V (chaos), calculated using BLOSUM62-based TCRdist between CDR3 peptides within each V-J. Welch's t-statistics and random forest reduced approximately 520 V-J features to about 13, which were used in a naive Bayes classifier (R e1071). TCRdb reprocessing: public reads trimmed at Q25 with fastp, clones called with MiXCR, in-frame beta chains kept. Here each entry gathers all rows of one CDR3 protein and keeps the most common genes and DNA. TCRdb assigned the V and J calls; the authors' analysis was not used. The sample profile shows around 530,000 distinct CDR3 sequences; roughly 17% of them were found once. 17% of the sample is in the top ten clones.

This clonotype originated in a woman aged 18-29 years with Graves' ophthalmopathy. Input material: blood. The sequence links TRBV7-6 to TRBJ2-5; the D gene is perhaps TRBD1, on 6 matching bases. The nucleotide sequence reads TGTGCCAGCAGCTTAAGCCCCCCCCGCGGCGCAGGGGTAGAGACCCAGTACTTC. This gives the protein CASSLSPPRGAGVETQYF.